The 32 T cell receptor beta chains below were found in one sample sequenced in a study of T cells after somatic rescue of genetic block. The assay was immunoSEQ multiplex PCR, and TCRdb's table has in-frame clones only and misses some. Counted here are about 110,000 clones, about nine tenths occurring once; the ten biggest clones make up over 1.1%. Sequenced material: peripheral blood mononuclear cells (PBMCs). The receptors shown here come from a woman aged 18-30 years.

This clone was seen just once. The CDR3 DNA reads TGCGCCAGCAGCCCCCGGGGTGAAAAACTGTTTTTT. It encodes CASSPRGEKLFF. The chain is built from TRBV5-1 and TRBJ1-4; D is undetermined. Deletions cut 4 bases from V and 7 bases from J, with 8 bases between. This CDR3 has 12 residues. Germline CDR1 is SGHRS and CDR2 is YFSETQ.

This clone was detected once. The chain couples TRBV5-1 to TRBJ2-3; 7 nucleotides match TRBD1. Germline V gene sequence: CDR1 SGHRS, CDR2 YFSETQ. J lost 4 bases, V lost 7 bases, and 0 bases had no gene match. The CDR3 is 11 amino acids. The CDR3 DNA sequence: TGCGCCAGCCAGGGGGCAGATACGCAGTATTTT. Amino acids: CASQGADTQYF.

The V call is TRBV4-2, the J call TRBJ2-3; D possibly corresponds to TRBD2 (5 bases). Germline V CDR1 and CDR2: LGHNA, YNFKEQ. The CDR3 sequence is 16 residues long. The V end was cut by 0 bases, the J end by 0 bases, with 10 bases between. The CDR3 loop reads CASSQESGPSTDTQYF. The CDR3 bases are TGTGCCAGCAGCCAAGAGAGCGGACCTAGCACAGATACGCAGTATTTT.

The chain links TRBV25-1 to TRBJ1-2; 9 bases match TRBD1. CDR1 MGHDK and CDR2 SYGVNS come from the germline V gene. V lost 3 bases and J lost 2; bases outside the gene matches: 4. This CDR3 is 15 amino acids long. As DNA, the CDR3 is TGTGCCAGCAGTGAGTCCGGGACAGGGAACTATGGCTACACCTTC. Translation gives CASSESGTGNYGYTF.

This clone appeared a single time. CDR3 sequence: CASSFRGELETQYF. CDR3 nucleotide sequence: TGTGCCAGCAGCTTTCGCGGAGAGTTAGAGACCCAGTACTTC. V usage is TRBV7-6 and J usage is TRBJ2-5; D call uncertain. Trimming took off 3 bases at V and 4 bases at J, with 12 bases between the two ends. Germline assignment: CDR1 SGHVS and CDR2 FNYEAQ. The CDR3 loop spans 14 amino acids.

In nucleotides, the CDR3 is TGCGCCAGCAGCCCTGGTGCCCCGACTAGTCCCGAGACCCAGTACTTC. The encoded protein is CASSPGAPTSPETQYF. This chain connects TRBV5-1 to TRBJ2-5; the D gene is possibly TRBD2 (6 bases). There are 16 residues in the CDR3. Trimming pared 4 bases from V and 5 bases from J, leaving 21 bases between. The V gene's germline CDR1 is SGHRS and CDR2 YFSETQ.

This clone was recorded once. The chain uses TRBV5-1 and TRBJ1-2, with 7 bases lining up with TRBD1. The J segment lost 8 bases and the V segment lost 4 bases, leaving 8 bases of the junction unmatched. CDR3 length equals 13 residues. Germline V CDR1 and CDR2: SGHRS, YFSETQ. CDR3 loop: CASSPQGRQGYTF. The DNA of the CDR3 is TGCGCCAGCAGCCCACAGGGGCGTCAAGGCTACACCTTC.

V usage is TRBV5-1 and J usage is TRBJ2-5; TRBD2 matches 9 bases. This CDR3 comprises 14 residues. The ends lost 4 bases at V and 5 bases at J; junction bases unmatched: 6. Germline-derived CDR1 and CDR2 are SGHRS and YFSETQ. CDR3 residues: CASSPAGGVETQYF. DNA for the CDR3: TGCGCCAGCAGCCCAGCGGGGGGTGTGGAGACCCAGTACTTC.

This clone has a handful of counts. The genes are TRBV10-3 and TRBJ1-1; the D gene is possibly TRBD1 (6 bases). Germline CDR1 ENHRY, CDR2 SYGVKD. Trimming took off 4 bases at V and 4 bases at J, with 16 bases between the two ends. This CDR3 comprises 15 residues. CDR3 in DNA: TGTGCCATCAGTGGACCACAGGGTCGGAGCACTGAAGCTTTCTTT. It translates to CAISGPQGRSTEAFF.

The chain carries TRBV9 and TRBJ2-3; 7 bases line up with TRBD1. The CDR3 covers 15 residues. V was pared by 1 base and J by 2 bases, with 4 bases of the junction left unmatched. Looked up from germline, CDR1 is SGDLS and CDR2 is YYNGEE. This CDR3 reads CASSVRDRPTDTQYF. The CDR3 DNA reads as TGTGCCAGCAGCGTACGGGACAGACCCACAGATACGCAGTATTTT.

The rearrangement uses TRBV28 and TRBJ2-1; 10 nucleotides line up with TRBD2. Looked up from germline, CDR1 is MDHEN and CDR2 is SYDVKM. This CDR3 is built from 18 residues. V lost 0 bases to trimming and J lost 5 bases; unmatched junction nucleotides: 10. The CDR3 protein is CASSLWTSGSKNHNEQFF. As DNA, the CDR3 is TGTGCCAGCAGTTTATGGACTAGCGGGTCTAAAAATCACAATGAGCAGTTCTTC.

CDR3: CASSITGSSYEQYF. The CDR3 region has the DNA TGTGCCAGCAGCATCACAGGTTCGTCCTACGAGCAGTACTTC. The gene calls are TRBV5-4 and TRBJ2-7; weak D call: TRBD1 (5 bases). The germline V gene encodes CDR1 SGHNT and CDR2 YYREEE (reference sequence). The CDR3 is 14 residues long. The V gene lost 4 bases and the J gene lost 1 base, with 12 bases spanning the gap.

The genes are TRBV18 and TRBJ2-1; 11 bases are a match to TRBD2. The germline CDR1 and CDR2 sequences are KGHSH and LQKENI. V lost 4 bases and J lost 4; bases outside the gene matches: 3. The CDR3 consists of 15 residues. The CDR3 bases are TGTGCCAGCTCACAGGGACTAGCGGAATACAATGAGCAGTTCTTC. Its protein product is CASSQGLAEYNEQFF.

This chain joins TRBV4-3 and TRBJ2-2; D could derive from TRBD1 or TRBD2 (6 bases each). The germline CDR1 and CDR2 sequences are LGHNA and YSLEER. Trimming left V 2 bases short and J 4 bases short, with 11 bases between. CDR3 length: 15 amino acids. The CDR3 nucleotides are TGCGCCAGCAGCCAACAGGAGGGGGGCACCGGGGAGCTGTTTTTT. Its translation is CASSQQEGGTGELFF.

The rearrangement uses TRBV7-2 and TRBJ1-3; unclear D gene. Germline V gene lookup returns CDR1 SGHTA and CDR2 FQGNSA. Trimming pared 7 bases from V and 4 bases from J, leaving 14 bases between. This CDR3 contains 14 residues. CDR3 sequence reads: CASKFSREGNTIYF. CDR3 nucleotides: TGTGCCAGCAAGTTTAGTAGGGAGGGAAACACCATATATTTT.

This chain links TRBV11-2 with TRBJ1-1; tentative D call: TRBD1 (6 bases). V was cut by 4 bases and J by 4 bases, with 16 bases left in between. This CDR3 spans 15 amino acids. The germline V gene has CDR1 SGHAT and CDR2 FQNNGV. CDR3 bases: TGTGCCAGCAGCTCCCTGGAGGGGGATCGCACTGAAGCTTTCTTT. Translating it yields CASSSLEGDRTEAFF.

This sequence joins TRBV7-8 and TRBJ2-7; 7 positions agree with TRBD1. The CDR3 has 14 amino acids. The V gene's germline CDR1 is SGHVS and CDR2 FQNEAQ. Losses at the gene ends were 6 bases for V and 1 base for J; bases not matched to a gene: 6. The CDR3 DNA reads TGTGCCAGCAGTGGGACAGTTTTTTCCTACGAGCAGTACTTC. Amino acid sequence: CASSGTVFSYEQYF.

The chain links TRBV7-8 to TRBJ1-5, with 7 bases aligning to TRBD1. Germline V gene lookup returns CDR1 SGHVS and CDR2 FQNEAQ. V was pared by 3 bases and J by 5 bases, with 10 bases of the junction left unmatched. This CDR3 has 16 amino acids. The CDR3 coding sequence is TGTGCCAGCAGCTTGTGGGGACAGAATAACTATCAGCCCCAGCATTTT. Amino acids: CASSLWGQNNYQPQHF.

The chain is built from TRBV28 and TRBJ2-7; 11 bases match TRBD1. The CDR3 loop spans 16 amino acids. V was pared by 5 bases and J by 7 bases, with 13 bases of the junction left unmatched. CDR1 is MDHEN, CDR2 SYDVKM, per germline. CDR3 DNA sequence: TGTGCCAGCAGTCCGTTGGGAGGACAGGGGGCTCGGGAGCAGTACTTC. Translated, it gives CASSPLGGQGAREQYF.

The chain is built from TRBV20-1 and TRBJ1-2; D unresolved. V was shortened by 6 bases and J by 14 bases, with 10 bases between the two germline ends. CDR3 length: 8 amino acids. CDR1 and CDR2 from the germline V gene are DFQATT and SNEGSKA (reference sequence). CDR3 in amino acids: CSASDSTF. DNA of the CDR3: TGCAGTGCCTCTGACTCTACCTTC.

The CDR3 protein is CASRRRGREAFF. The CDR3 DNA follows: TGTGCCAGCCGCCGCAGGGGCCGTGAAGCTTTCTTT. The chain is built from TRBV28 and TRBJ1-1; weak D call: TRBD1 (6 bases). There are 12 residues in the CDR3. V dropped 8 bases and J dropped 7 bases, with 14 bases sitting between them. CDR1 is MDHEN and CDR2 is SYDVKM in the germline V gene.

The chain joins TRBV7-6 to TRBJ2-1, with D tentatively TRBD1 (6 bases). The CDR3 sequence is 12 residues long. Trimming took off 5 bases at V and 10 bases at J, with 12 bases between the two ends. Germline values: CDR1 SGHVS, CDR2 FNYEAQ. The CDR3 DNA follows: TGTGCCAGCAGCCCTCAGGGGTGGGAGCAGTTCTTC. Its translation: CASSPQGWEQFF.

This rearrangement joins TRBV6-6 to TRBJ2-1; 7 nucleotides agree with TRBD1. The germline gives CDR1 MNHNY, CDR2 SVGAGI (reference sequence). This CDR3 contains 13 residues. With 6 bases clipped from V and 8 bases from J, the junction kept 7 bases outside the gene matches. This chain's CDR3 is CASRATGNHEQFF. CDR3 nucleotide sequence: TGTGCCAGCAGAGCGACAGGGAATCATGAGCAGTTCTTC.

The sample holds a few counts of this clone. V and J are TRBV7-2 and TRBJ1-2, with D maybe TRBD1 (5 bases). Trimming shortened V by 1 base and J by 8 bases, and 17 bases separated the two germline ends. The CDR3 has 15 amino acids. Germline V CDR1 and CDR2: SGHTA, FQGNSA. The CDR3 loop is CASSLVSRASEGYTF. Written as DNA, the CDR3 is TGTGCCAGCAGCTTAGTAAGCAGGGCTTCAGAAGGCTACACCTTC.

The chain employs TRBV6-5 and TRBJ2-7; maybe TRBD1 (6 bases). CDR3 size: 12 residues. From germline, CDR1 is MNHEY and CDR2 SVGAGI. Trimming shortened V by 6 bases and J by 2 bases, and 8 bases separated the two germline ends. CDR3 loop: CASRNRAYEQYF. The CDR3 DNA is TGTGCCAGCAGGAACAGGGCCTACGAGCAGTACTTC.

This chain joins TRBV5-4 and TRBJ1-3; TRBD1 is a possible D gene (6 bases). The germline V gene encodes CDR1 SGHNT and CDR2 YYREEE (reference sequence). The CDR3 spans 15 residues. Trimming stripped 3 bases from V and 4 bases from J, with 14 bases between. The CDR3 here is CASSSGGAAGNTIYF. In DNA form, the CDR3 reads TGTGCCAGCAGCTCGGGGGGGGCCGCGGGAAACACCATATATTTT. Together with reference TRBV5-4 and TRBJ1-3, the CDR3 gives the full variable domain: ETGVTQSPTHLIKTRGQQVTLRCSSQSGHNTVSWYQQALGQGPQFIFQYYREEENGRGNFPPRFSGLQFPNYSSELNVNALELDDSALYLCASSSGGAAGNTIYFGEGSWLTVV.

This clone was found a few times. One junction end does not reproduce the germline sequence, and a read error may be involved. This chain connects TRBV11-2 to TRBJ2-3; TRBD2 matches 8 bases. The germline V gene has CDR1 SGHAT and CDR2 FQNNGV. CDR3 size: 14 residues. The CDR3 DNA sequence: TGTGCCAGCAGCCTTGGGCGGAGGCCGGGGGGGCCAAATTTT. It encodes CASSLGRRPGGPNF.

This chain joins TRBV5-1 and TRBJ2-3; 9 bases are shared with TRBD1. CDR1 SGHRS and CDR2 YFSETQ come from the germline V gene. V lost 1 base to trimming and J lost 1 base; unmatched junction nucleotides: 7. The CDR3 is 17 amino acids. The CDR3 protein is CASSLSRDRAGTDTQYF. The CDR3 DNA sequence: TGCGCCAGCAGCTTGTCCCGGGACAGGGCTGGCACAGATACGCAGTATTTT.

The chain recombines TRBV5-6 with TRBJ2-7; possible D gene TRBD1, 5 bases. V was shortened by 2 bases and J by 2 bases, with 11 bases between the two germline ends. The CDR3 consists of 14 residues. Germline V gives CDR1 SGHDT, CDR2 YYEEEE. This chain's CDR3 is CASSLPGSTYEQYF. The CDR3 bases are TGTGCCAGCAGCTTACCAGGGTCGACCTACGAGCAGTACTTC.

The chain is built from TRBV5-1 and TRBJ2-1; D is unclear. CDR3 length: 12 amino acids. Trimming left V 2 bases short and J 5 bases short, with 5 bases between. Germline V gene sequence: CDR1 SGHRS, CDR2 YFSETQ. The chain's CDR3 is CASSLGHNEQFF. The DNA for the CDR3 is TGCGCCAGCAGCTTAGGCCACAATGAGCAGTTCTTC.

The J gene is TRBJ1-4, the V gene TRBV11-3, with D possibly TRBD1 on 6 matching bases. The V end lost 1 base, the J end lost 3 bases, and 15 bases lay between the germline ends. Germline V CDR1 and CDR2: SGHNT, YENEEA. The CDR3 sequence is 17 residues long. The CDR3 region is CASSLGRGALANEKLFF. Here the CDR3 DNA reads TGTGCCAGCAGCTTAGGCCGGGGGGCGCTTGCTAATGAAAAACTGTTTTTT.

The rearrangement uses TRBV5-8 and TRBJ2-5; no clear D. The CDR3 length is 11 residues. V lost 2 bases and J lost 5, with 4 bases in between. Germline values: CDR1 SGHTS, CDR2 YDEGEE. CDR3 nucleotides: TGTGCCAGCAGCTTCCTGGAGACCCAGTACTTC. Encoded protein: CASSFLETQYF.